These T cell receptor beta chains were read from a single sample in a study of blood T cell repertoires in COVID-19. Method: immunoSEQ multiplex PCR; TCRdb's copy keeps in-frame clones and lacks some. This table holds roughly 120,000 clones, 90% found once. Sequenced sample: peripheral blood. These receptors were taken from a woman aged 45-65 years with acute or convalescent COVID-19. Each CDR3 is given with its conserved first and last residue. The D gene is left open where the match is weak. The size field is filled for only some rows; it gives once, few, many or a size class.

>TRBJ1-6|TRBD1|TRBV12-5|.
CASGQTTGGAENSPLHF
TGTGCTAGTGGTCAAACTACAGGGGGCGCAGAAAATTCACCCCTCCACTTT
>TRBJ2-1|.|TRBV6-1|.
CASSEIMRSYNEQFF
TGTGCCAGCAGTGAAATAATGCGCTCCTACAATGAGCAGTTCTTC
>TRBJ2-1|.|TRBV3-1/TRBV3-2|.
CASSGTNNEQFF
TGTGCCAGCAGCGGTACTAACAATGAGCAGTTCTTC
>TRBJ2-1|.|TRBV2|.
CASSPTGNEQFF
TGTGCCAGCAGTCCGACAGGAAATGAGCAGTTCTTC
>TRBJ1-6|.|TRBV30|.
CAWSQSENSPLHF
TGTGCCTGGAGCCAATCCGAGAATTCACCCCTCCACTTT
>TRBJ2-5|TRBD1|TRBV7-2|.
CASSLYRGRETQYF
TGTGCCAGCAGCCTCTACAGGGGGCGAGAGACCCAGTACTTC
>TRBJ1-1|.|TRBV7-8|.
CASSRTGFDTEAFF
TGTGCCAGCAGCAGAACAGGGTTTGACACTGAAGCTTTCTTT
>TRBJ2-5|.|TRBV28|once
CASNLGLQETQYF
TGTGCCAGCAACCTGGGACTTCAAGAGACCCAGTACTTC
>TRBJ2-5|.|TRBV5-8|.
CASSFERRTETQYF
TGTGCCAGCAGCTTTGAGCGGAGAACAGAGACCCAGTACTTC
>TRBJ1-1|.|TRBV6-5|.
CASNRHGNTEAFF
TGTGCCAGCAATCGACACGGGAACACTGAAGCTTTCTTT
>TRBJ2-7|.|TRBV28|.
CASSPSGVTYEQYF
TGTGCCAGCAGTCCCTCGGGGGTTACTTACGAGCAGTACTTC
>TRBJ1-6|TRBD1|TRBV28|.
CASSSGQGNSPLHF
TGTGCCAGCAGTTCGGGACAGGGTAACTCACCCCTCCACTTT
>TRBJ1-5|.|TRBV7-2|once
CASSLGTVSNQPQHF
TGTGCCAGCAGCTTAGGGACAGTTAGCAATCAGCCCCAGCATTTT
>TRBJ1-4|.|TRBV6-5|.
CASSLRTNEKLFF
TGTGCCAGCAGTCTCCGTACTAATGAAAAACTGTTTTTT
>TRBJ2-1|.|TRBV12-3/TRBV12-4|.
CASSRNEQFF
TGTGCCAGCAGCCGCAATGAGCAGTTCTTC
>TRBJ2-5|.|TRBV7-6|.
CASSPASLVGETQYF
TGTGCCAGCAGCCCCGCTTCCCTTGTCGGAGAGACCCAGTACTTC
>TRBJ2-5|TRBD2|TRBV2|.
CASERLAQETQYF
TGTGCCAGCGAGAGACTAGCACAAGAGACCCAGTACTTC
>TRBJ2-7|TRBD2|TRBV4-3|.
CASSQDRGGWDEQYF
TGCGCCAGCAGCCAAGATCGCGGGGGTTGGGACGAGCAGTACTTC
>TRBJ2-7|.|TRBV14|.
CASSQIRGYEQYF
TGTGCCAGCAGCCAGATCAGGGGTTACGAGCAGTACTTC
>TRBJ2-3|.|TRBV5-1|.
CACSQGSTQNTQYF
TGCGCCTGCAGCCAAGGATCGACTCAGAATACGCAGTATTTT
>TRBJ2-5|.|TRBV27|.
CASSYAGTTGETQYF
TGTGCCAGCAGTTACGCCGGGACAACAGGGGAGACCCAGTACTTC
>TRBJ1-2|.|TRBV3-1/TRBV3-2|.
CASSQGAGNVHGYTF
TGTGCCAGCAGCCAAGGGGCAGGGAACGTCCATGGCTACACCTTC
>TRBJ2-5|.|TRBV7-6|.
CASSLALNRLYGQETQYF
TGTGCCAGCAGCTTAGCGCTTAACAGACTATACGGCCAAGAGACCCAGTACTTC
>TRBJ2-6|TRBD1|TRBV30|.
CAGLGIGTGGSGANVLTF
TGTGCCGGCTTAGGTATAGGGACAGGGGGCTCGGGGGCCAACGTCCTGACTTTC
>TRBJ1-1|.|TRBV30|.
CAWSVGLETEAFF
TGTGCCTGGAGTGTTGGTCTGGAGACTGAAGCTTTCTTT
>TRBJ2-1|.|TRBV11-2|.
CASSLTSLNEQFF
TGTGCCAGCAGCTTAACTAGCCTGAATGAGCAGTTCTTC
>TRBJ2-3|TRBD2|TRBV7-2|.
CASSSQAGGGDTQYF
TGTGCCAGCAGCTCCCAAGCGGGGGGTGGGGATACGCAGTATTTT
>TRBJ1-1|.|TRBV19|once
CASSMEGLTEAFF
TGTGCCAGTAGTATGGAGGGTTTGACTGAAGCTTTCTTT
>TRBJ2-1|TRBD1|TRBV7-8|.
CASSPRGQGAPHNEQFF
TGTGCCAGCAGCCCGAGAGGACAGGGGGCACCCCACAATGAGCAGTTCTTC
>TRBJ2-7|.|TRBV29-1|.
CSVAGVSPLFPYEQYF
TGCAGCGTTGCAGGGGTATCCCCTCTTTTCCCTTACGAGCAGTACTTC
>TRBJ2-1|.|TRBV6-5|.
CASRRDRLHWQFF
TGTGCCAGCAGGAGAGACAGGCTTCATTGGCAGTTCTTC
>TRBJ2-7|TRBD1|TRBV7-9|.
CASSLDRGLDEQYF
TGTGCCAGCAGCTTGGACAGGGGGCTGGACGAGCAGTACTTC
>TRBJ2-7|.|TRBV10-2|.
CASSQGNEQYF
TGCGCCAGCAGTCAGGGAAACGAGCAGTACTTC
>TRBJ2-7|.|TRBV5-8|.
CASSRSGFPYEQYF
TGTGCCAGCAGCCGATCGGGATTCCCCTACGAGCAGTACTTC
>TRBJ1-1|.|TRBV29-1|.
CSGGHRVDTEAFF
TGCAGCGGCGGACACAGGGTGGACACTGAAGCTTTCTTT
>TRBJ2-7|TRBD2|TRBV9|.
CASSGTGTSPSYEQYF
TGTGCCAGCAGTGGCACCGGGACTAGTCCTTCCTACGAGCAGTACTTC
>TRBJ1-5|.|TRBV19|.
CASSPTQGIQPQHF
TGTGCCAGTAGCCCAACCCAGGGGATTCAGCCCCAGCATTTT
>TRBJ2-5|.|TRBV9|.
CASSVDEIPQETQYF
TGTGCCAGCAGCGTAGACGAGATCCCTCAAGAGACCCAGTACTTC
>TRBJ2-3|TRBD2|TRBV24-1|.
CATSGSRRAAGERQDTQYF
TGTGCCACCAGTGGTTCCCGCCGCGCAGCGGGAGAACGGCAGGATACGCAGTATTTT
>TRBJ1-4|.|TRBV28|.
CASSFYNEKLFF
TGTGCCAGCAGTTTTTATAATGAAAAACTGTTTTTT
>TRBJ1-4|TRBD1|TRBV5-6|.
CASSSLDRVNEKLFF
TGTGCCAGCAGCTCTCTGGACAGGGTTAATGAAAAACTGTTTTTT